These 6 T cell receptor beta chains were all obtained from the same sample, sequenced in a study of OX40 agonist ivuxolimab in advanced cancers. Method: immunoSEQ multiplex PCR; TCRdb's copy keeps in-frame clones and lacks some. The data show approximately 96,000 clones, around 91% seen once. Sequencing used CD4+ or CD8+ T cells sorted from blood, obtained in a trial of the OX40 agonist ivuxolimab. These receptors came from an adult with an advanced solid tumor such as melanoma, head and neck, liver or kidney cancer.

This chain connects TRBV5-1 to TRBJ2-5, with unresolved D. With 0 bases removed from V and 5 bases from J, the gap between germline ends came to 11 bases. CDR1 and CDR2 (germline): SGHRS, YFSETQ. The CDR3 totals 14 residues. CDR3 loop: CASSLGVVWETQYF. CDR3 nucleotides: TGCGCCAGCAGCTTGGGAGTAGTGTGGGAGACCCAGTACTTC.

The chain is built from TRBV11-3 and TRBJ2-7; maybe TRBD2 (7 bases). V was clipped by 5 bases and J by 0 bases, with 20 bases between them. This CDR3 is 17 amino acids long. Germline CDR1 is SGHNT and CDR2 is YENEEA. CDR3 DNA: TGTGCCAGCAGCCTCTGGGGGGGGCTAGACAGCTCCTACGAGCAGTACTTC. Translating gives CASSLWGGLDSSYEQYF.

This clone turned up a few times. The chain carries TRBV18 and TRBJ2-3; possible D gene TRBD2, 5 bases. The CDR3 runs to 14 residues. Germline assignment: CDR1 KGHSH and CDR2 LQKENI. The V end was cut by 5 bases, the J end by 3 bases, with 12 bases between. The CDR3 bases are TGTGCCAGCTCAAAACTAGATGAGACAGATACGCAGTATTTT. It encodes CASSKLDETDTQYF.

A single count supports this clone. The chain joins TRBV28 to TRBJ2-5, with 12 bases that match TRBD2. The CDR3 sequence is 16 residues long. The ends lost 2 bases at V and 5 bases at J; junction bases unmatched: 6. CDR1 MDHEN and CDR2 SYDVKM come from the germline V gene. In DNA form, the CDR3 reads TGTGCCAGCAGTTTAGGACTAGCGGGACGGCAGGAGACCCAGTACTTC. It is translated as CASSLGLAGRQETQYF.

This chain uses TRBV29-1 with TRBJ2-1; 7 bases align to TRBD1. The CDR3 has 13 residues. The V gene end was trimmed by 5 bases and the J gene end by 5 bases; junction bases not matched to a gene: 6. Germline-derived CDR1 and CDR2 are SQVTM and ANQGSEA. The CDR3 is CSVSGTVDNEQFF. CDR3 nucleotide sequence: TGCAGCGTTTCCGGGACAGTGGACAATGAGCAGTTCTTC.

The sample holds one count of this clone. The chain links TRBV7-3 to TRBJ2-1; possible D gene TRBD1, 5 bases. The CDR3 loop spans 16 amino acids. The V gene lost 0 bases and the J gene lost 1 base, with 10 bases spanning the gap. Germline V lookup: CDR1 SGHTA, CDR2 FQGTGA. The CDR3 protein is CASSLTVAGSYNEQFF. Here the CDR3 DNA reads TGTGCCAGCAGCTTAACGGTAGCAGGGTCCTACAATGAGCAGTTCTTC.